This T cell receptor beta chain was obtained from a study of control samples from healthy donors and cancer patients. CDR3 length: 13 amino acids. V lost 9 bases, J lost 6 bases, and 11 bases stayed unmatched. The germline CDR1 and CDR2 sequences are KGHSH and LQKENI. TCRdb keeps only in-frame clones here, not all; method: immunoSEQ multiplex PCR. The data show around 89,000 clones, around 82% seen once. This clone was counted a single time. The receptor comes from a woman aged 60-75 years in good health. Material: blood. The rearrangement joins TRBV18 to TRBJ2-7, with TRBD1 matching 7 bases. CDR3 DNA: TGTGCCAGTTCTACAGGGGAAACGGGCGAGCAGTACTTC. Translation gives CASSTGETGEQYF.